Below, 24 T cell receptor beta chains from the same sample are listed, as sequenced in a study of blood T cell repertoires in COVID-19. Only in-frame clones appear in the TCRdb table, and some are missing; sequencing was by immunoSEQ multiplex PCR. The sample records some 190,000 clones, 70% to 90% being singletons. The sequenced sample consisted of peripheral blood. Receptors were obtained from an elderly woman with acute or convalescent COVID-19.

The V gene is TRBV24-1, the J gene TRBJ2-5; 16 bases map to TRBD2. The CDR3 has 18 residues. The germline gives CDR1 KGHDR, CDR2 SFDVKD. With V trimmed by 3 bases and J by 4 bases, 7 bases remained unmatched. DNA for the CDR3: TGTGCCACCAGTGATCCCGGGACTAGCGGGAGGGCCCCAGAGACCCAGTACTTC. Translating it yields CATSDPGTSGRAPETQYF.

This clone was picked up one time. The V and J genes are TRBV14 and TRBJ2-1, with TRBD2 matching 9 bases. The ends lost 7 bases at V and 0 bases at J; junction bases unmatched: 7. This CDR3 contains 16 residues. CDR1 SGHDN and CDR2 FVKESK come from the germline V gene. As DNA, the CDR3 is TGTGCCAGCACCGCAAGCGGGAGGACCTCCTACAATGAGCAGTTCTTC. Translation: CASTASGRTSYNEQFF.

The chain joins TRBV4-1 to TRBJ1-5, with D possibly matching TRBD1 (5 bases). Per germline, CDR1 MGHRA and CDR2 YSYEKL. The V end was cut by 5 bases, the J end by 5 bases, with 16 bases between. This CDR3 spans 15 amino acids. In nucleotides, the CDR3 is TGCGCCAGCAGCAGTTGGATAACAGGCGATCAGCCCCAGCATTTT. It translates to CASSSWITGDQPQHF.

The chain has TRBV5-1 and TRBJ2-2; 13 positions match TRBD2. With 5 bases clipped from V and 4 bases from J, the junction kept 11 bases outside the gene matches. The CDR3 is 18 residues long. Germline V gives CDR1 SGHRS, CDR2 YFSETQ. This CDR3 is CASSSVPGLAGSTGELFF. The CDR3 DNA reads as TGCGCCAGCAGTTCGGTACCGGGACTAGCGGGGTCCACCGGGGAGCTGTTTTTT.

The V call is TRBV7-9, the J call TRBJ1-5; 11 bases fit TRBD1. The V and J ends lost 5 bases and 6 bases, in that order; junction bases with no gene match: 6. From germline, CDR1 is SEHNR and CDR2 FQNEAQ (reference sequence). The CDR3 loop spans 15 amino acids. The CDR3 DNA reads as TGTGCCAGCAGCAGGACAGGGGGCTCGGGTCAGCCCCAGCATTTT. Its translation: CASSRTGGSGQPQHF.

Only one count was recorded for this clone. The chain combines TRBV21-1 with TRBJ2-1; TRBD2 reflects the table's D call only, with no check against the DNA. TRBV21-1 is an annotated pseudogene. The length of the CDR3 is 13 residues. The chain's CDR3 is CASSKCKIGEQFF. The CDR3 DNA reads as TGTGCCAGCAGCAAATGTAAAATCGGGGAGCAGTTCTTC.

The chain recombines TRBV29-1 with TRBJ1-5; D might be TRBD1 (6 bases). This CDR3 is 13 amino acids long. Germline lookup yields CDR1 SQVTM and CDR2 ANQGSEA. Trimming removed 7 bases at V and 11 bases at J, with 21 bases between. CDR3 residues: CSAVLGGGETQHF. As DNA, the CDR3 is TGCAGCGCCGTGCTGGGTGGGGGCGAGACCCAGCATTTT.

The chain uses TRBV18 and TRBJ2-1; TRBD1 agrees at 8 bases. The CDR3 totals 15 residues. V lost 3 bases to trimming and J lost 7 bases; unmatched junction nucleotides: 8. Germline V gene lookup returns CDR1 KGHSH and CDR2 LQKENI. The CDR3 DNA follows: TGTGCCAGCTCACCGCGACAGGGGATCGGGAATGAGCAGTTCTTC. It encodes CASSPRQGIGNEQFF.

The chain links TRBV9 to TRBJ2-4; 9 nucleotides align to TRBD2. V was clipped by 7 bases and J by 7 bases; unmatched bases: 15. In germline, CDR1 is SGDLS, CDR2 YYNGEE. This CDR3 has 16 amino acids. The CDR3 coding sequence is TGTGCCAGCCCCGCCACTAGCGGGTACACAAGGAACATTCAGTACTTC. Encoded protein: CASPATSGYTRNIQYF.

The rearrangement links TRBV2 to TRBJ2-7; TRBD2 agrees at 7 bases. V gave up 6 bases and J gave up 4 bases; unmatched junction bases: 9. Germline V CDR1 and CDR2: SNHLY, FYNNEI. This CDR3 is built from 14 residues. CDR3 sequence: CASSGSGGGYEQYF. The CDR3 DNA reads TGTGCCAGCAGCGGCTCGGGGGGAGGTTACGAGCAGTACTTC.

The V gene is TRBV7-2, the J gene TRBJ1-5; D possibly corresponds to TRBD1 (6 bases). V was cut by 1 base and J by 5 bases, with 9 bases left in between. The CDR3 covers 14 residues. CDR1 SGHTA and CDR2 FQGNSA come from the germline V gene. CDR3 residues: CASSLGGPYQPQHF. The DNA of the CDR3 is TGTGCCAGCAGCTTAGGGGGGCCCTATCAGCCCCAGCATTTT.

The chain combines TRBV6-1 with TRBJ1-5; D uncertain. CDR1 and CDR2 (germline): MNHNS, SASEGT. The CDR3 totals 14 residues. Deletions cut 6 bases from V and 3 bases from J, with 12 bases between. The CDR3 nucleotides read TGTGCCAGCAGCCCCGGCGGAGCCAATCAGCCCCAGCATTTT. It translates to CASSPGGANQPQHF.

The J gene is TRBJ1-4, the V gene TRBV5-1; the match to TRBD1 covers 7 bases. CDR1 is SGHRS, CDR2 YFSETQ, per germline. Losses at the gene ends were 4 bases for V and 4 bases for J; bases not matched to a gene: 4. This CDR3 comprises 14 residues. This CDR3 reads CASSRDSYNEKLFF. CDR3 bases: TGCGCCAGCAGCCGGGACAGTTATAATGAAAAACTGTTTTTT.

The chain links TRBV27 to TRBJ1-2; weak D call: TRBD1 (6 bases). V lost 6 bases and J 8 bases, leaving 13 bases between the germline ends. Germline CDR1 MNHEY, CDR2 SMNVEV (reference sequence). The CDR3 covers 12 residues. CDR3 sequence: CASRTGSGGYTF. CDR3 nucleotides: TGTGCCAGCAGGACAGGTTCTGGCGGCTACACCTTC.

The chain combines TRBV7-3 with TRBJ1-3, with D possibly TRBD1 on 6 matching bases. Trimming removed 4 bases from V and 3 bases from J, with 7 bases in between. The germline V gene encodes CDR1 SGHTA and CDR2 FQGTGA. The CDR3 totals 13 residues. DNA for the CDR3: TGTGCCAGCAGCTCGGACAGTGGAAACACCATATATTTT. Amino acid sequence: CASSSDSGNTIYF.

CDR3 in DNA: TGTGCCACCAGCAGAGATGTGGTTGCGAGCAATCAGCCCCAGCATTTT. It specifies CATSRDVVASNQPQHF. This chain links TRBV15 with TRBJ1-5; D is unresolved. Germline assignment: CDR1 LNHNV and CDR2 YYDKDF (reference sequence). The CDR3 consists of 16 residues. V lost 0 bases, J lost 1 base, and 10 bases lay in between.

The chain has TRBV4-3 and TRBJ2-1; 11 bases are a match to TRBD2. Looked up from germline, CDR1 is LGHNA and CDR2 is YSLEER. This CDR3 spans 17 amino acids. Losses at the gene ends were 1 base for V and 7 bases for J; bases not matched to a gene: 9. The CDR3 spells CASSQVPGLAVRNEQFF. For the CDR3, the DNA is TGCGCCAGCAGCCAAGTTCCGGGACTAGCGGTTCGTAATGAGCAGTTCTTC.

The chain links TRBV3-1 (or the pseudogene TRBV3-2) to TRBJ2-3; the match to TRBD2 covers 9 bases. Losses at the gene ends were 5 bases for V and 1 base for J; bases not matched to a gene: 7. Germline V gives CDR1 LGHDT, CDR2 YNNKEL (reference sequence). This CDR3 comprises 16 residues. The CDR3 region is CASSLLAGARTDTQYF. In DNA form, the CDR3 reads TGTGCCAGCAGCTTATTAGCGGGAGCCCGCACAGATACGCAGTATTTT.

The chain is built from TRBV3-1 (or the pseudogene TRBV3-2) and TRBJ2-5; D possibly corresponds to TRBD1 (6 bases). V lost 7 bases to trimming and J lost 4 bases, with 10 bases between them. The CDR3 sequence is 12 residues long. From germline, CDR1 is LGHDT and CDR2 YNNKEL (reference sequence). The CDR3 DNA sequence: TGTGCCAGCAAAGGGGGATCAGAGACCCAGTACTTC. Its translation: CASKGGSETQYF.

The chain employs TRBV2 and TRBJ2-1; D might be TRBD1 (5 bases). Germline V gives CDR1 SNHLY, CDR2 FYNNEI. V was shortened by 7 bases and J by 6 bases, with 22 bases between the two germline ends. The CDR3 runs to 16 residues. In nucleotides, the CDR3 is TGTGCCAGCATCGTTCGGTCAGTGGGGCGATCCAATGAGCAGTTCTTC. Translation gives CASIVRSVGRSNEQFF.

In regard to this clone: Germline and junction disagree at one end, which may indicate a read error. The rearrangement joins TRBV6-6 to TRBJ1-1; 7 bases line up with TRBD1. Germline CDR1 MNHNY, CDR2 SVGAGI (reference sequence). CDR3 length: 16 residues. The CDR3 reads CASSSWTGVLNAEAFF. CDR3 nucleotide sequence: TGTGCCAGCAGTTCCTGGACAGGAGTGTTGAACGCTGAAGCTTTCTTT.

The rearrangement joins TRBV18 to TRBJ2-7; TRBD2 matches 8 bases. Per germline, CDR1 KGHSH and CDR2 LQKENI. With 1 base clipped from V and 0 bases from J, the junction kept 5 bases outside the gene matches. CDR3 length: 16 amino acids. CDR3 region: CASSPLLAGNSYEQYF. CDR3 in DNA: TGTGCCAGCTCACCACTCCTAGCGGGCAACTCCTACGAGCAGTACTTC.

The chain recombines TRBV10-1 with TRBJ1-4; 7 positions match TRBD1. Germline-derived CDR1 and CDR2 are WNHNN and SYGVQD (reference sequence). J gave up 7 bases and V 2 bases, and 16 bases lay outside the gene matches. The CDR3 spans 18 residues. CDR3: CASSEGGPPGGITEKLFF. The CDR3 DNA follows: TGCGCCAGCAGTGAGGGCGGGCCCCCAGGGGGGATTACTGAAAAACTGTTTTTT.

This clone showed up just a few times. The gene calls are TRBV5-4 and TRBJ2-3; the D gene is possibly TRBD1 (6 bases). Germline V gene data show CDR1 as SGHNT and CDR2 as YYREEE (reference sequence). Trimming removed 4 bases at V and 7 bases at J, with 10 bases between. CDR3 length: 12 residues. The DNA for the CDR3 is TGTGCCAGCAGCGTGGACAGTAATACGCAGTATTTT. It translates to CASSVDSNTQYF.